Reported below is one T cell receptor beta chain. This sample is part of a study of regulatory T cells in long-lasting Graves disease. According to the study, TCR beta libraries were built with iRepertoire HTBI primers and CDR3-region Arm-PCR. TCRdb passed the multiplex PCR reads through MiXCR, listing each CDR3 protein once. The data show some 500,000 distinct CDR3 sequences, approximately 13% seen once. V lost 1 base and J lost 7, with 16 bases in between. The CDR3 extends over 14 amino acids. Per the germline V gene, CDR1 is DFQATT and CDR2 is SNEGSKA (reference sequence). The time point is: newly diagnosed GD, antithyroid drugs for less than 3 months. After RNA was extracted from PBMCs, the TCR library was made from it. Staff took approximately 9.9 milliliters of peripheral blood and put it into EDTA tubes. These data also formed part of another study, on T cells in Graves' hyperthyroidism and ophthalmopathy. Per that study: Across 18 months, stable Graves' hyperthyroidism was marked by no progression to ophthalmopathy. Ophthalmopathy and stable hyperthyroidism were told apart by a 13 V-J model.

This specimen was peripheral blood mononuclear cells (PBMCs), taken at new diagnosis, from a patient treated with antithyroid drugs. The TCR comes from a man aged 25-45 years with Graves disease. V and J are TRBV20-1 and TRBJ1-1; possibly TRBD1 for D (5 bases). CDR3 DNA: TGCAGTGCTAGAGGAACGGGACGGAATTTTGAAGCTTTCTTT. Its protein product is CSARGTGRNFEAFF.